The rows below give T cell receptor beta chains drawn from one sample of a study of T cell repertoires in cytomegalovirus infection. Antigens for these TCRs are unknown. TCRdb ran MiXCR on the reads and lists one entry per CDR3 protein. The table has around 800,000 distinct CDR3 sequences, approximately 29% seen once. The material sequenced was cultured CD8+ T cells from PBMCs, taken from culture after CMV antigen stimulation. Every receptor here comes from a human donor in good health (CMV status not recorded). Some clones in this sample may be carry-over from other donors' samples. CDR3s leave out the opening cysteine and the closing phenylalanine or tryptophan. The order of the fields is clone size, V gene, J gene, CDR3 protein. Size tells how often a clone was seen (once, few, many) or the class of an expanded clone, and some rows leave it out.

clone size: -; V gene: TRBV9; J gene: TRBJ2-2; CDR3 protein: ASSPRDSLNTGELF
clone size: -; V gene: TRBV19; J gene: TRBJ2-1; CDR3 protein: ASSIPRWGEDEQF
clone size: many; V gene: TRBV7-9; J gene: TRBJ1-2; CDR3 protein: ASSPDRGIYNGYT
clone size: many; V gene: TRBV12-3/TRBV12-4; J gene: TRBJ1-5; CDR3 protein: ASSFGRFPH
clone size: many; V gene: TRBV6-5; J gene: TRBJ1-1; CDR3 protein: ASSYKAFNTEAF
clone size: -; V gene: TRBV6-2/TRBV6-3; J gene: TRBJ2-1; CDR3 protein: ASSFSGTSFNEQF
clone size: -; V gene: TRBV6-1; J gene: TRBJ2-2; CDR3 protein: ASSYGQGSTGELF
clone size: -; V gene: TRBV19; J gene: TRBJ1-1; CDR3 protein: ASSSRIARVEAF
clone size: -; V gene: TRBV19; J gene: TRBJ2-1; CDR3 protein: ASSQPTGGFVGSYNEQF
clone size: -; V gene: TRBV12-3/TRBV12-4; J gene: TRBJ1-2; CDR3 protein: ASSTGPGDHYGYT
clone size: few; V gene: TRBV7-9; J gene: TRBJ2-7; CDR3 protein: ASSLDQTGSANEQY
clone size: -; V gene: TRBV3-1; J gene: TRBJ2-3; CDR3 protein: ASSQEGISDTQY
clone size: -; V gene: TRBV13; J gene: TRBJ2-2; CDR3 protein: ASSSLWSIGTGELF
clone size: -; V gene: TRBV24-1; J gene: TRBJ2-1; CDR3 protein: ATSDGSGGTDWVYNEQF
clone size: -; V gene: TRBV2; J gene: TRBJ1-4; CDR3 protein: ASSGHRAV
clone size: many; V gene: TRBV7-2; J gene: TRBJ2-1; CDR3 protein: ASSFSGGPYNEQF
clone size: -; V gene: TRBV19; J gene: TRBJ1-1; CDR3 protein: VSRGRRMNTEAF
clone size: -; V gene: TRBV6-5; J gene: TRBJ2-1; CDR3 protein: ASSYSEAGGYNEQF
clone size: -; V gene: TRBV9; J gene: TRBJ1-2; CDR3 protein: ASSAPGTGGNYGYT
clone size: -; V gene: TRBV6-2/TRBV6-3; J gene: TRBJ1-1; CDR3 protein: ASALPPAGVEVKADTEAF
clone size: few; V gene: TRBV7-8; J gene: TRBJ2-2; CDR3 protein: ASSLDLVELF
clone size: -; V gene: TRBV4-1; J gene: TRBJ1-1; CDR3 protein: ASSQEGGTAVNTEAF
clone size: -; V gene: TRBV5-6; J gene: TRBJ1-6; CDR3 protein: ASSAGPGDSPLH
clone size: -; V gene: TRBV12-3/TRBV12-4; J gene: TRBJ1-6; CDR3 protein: ASSPRGGVTLH
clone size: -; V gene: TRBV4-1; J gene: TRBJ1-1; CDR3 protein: ASSQDVAVFAF
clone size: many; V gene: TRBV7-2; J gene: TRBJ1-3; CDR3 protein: ASSLGAFSGNTIY
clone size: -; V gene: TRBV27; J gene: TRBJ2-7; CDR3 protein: ASSLRGALSTYEQY
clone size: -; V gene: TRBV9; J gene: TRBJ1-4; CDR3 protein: ASSYGSGKQLF
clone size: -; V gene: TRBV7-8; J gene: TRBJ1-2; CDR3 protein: ASSLGGTAYGYI
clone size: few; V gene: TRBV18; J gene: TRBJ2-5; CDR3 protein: ASSPPSRETQY
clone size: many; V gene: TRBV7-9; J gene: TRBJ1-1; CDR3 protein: ASSLVGTDLEAF